This section outlines one T cell receptor beta chain sequence together with its context. Noted treatment: skin biopsy from PPD injection site in Mantoux-positive individual. Cells were not sorted; total RNA input targeted about 1 to 1000 ng. This entry comes from a study of naive and memory T cell subsets. Blood and skin TCR RNA was reverse transcribed with alpha and beta constant primers. MiXCR was run by TCRdb on the UMI-ligation and nested PCR reads, yielding one entry per CDR3 protein. The sample lists fewer than 20,000 distinct CDR3 sequences, more than 9% occurring once. The CDR3 totals 17 residues. With V trimmed by 0 bases and J by 4 bases, 7 bases remained unmatched. Germline lookup yields CDR1 SGHTA and CDR2 FQGTGA.

This receptor was identified in an adult in good health. Specimen: skin, collected from a tuberculin skin test site. This sequence joins TRBV7-3 and TRBJ2-1; 9 bases agree with TRBD2. As DNA, the CDR3 is TGTGCCAGCAGCTTAACGGTTAGCGGGAGTGGTTACAATGAGCAGTTCTTC. It translates to CASSLTVSGSGYNEQFF.